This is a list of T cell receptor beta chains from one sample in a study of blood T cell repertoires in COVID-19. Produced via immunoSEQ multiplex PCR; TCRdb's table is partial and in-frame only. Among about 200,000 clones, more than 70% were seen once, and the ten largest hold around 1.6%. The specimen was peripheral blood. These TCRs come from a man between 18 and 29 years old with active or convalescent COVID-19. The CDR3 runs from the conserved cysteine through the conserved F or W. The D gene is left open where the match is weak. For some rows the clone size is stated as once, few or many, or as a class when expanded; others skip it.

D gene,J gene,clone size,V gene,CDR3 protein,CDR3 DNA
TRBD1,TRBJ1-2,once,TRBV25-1,CASSEFQGVSNYGYTF,TGTGCCAGCAGTGAATTTCAGGGGGTTTCTAACTATGGCTACACCTTC
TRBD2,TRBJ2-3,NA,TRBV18,CASSPTIAGYADTQYF,TGTGCCAGCTCCCCAACAATAGCGGGATACGCAGATACGCAGTATTTT
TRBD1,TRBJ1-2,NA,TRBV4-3,CASSQDLARGPVVYGYTF,TGCGCCAGCAGCCAAGATTTGGCCAGGGGGCCCGTAGTCTATGGCTACACCTTC
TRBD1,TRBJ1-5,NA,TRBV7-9,CASSLGQRDQPQHF,TGTGCCAGCAGCTTGGGACAGCGAGATCAGCCCCAGCATTTT
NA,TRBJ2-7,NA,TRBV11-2,CASSLDRGSYEQYF,TGTGCCAGCAGCTTAGATCGAGGGTCCTACGAGCAGTACTTC
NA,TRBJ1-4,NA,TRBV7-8,CASSLGLWEEKLFF,TGTGCCAGCAGCCTTGGACTTTGGGAGGAAAAACTGTTTTTT
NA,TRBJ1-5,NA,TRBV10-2,CASSEDGNQPQHF,TGCGCCAGCAGTGAAGACGGGAATCAGCCCCAGCATTTT
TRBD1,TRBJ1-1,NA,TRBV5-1,CASSSSGGSTEAFF,TGCGCCAGCAGCTCATCAGGGGGCAGCACTGAAGCTTTCTTT
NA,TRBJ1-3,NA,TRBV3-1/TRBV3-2,CASSPSGQISYNF,TGTGCCAGCAGTCCATCGGGACAAATCTCTTATAATTTT
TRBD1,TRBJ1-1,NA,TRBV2,CASRGDSTEAFF,TGTGCCAGCAGGGGGGACAGCACTGAAGCTTTCTTT
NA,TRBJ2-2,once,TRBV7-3,CASSPGVGTGELFF,TGTGCCAGCAGCCCGGGGGTTGGAACCGGGGAGCTGTTTTTT
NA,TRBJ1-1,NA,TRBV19,CASRWDIANTEAFF,TGTGCCAGTAGGTGGGACATCGCGAACACTGAAGCTTTCTTT
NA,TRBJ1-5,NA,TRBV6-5,CASRDILSNQPQHF,TGTGCCAGTCGGGACATCCTCAGCAATCAGCCCCAGCATTTT
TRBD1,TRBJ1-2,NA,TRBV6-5,CASSSNGQGANYGYTF,TGTGCCAGCAGTTCAAATGGACAGGGGGCGAACTATGGCTACACCTTC
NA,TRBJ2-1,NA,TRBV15,CATSSRDTLEQFF,TGTGCCACCAGCTCCCGGGACACGCTGGAGCAGTTCTTC
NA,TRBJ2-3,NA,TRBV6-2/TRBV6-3,CASSRQPGDTQYF,TGTGCCAGCAGTCGACAGCCCGGGGATACGCAGTATTTT
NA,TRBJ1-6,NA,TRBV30,CAWSVHGTNYNSPLHF,TGTGCCTGGAGTGTACACGGGACAAACTATAATTCACCCCTCCACTTT
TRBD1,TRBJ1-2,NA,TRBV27,CASSSTGGYGYTF,TGTGCCAGCAGTTCGACAGGGGGCTATGGCTACACCTTC
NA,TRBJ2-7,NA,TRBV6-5,CASRTMANEQYF,TGTGCCAGCAGAACCATGGCAAACGAGCAGTACTTC
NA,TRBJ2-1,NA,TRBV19,CASTPMASSYNEQFF,TGTGCCAGTACCCCTATGGCTAGCTCCTACAATGAGCAGTTCTTC
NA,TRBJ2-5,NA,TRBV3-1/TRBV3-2,CASSQASETQYF,TGTGCCAGCAGCCAAGCTAGCGAGACCCAGTACTTC
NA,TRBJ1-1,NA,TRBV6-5,CASSAGRANTEAFF,TGTGCCAGCAGCGCGGGACGCGCGAACACTGAAGCTTTCTTT
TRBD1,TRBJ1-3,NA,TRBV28,CASSLSKGQVGNTIYF,TGTGCCAGCAGTTTATCAAAGGGACAGGTAGGAAACACCATATATTTT